This TCR beta chain appears in the sequencing data of a study of T cell responses to AZD1222 COVID-19 vaccine. Broader study findings: Seropositive AZD1222 recipients at baseline numbered only five or six. Two doses of AZD1222 preceded a rise in Spike-specific TCR breadth and depth. Donors were mostly white British, more females; clonal diversity possibly underestimated.

Germline CDR1 reads DFQATT; CDR2 reads SNEGSKA (reference sequence). The V gene lost 3 bases and the J gene lost 3 bases, with 3 bases spanning the gap. This CDR3 spans 12 amino acids. Clones were read by immunoSEQ multiplex PCR, and TCRdb kept only the in-frame ones, dropping some. Among 90,000 to 100,000 clones listed, about 90% were seen once. Worth noting for this clone: Antigen: not known.

The input for sequencing was peripheral blood, taken 28 days after the second AZD1222 dose. This sequence was found in an adult who received the AZD1222 COVID-19 vaccine. The chain carries TRBV20-1 and TRBJ2-6, with unresolved D. This chain's CDR3 is CSASIGANVLTF. As DNA, the CDR3 is TGCAGTGCTAGTATTGGGGCCAACGTCCTGACTTTC.